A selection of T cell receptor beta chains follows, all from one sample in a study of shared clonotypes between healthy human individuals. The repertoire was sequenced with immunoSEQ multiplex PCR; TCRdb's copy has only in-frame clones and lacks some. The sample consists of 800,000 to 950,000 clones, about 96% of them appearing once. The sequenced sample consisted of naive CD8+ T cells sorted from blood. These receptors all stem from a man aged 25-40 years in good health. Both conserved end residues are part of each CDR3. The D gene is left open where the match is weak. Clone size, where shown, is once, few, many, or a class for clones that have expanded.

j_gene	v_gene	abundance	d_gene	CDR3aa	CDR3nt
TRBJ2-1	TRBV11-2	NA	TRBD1	CASSPPGQFYNEQFF	TGTGCCAGCAGCCCCCCGGGACAGTTCTACAATGAGCAGTTCTTC
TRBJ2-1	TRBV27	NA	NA	CASAWRTINEQFF	TGTGCCAGCGCCTGGCGGACCATCAATGAGCAGTTCTTC
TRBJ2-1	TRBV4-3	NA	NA	CASSQEEAQYNEQFF	TGCGCCAGCAGCCAAGAAGAAGCGCAGTACAATGAGCAGTTCTTC
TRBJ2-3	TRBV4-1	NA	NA	CASSQDRDQEQPDTQYF	TGCGCCAGCAGCCAAGATCGGGATCAGGAGCAGCCAGATACGCAGTATTTT
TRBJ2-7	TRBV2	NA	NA	CASSGGTSPSYEQYF	TGTGCCAGCAGTGGGGGTACTTCTCCCTCCTACGAGCAGTACTTC
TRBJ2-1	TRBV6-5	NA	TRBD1	CASSYPGTEKQFF	TGTGCCAGCAGTTACCCCGGGACAGAAAAGCAGTTCTTC
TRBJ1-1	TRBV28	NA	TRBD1	CASSPGGGRDTEAFF	TGTGCCAGCAGTCCAGGGGGGGGCCGGGACACTGAAGCTTTCTTT
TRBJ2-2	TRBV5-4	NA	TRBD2	CASKKAGDSGELFF	TGTGCCAGCAAAAAGGCGGGGGACTCCGGGGAGCTGTTTTTT
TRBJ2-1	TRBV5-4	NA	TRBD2	CASSRSGRIDNEQFF	TGTGCCAGCAGCCGTAGCGGGAGGATCGACAATGAGCAGTTCTTC
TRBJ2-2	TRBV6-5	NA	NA	CASSLYRTGELFF	TGTGCCAGCAGCCTGTACAGGACCGGGGAGCTGTTTTTT
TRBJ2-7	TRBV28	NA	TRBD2	CASSAWTSDYEQYF	TGTGCCAGCAGCGCCTGGACTAGCGACTACGAGCAGTACTTC
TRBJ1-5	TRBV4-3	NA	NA	CASSQDRGLGRPQHF	TGCGCCAGCAGCCAAGATAGGGGCCTCGGGCGGCCCCAGCATTTT
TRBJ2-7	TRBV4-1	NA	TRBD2	CASSQEGLPAGVFYEQYF	TGCGCCAGCAGCCAAGAGGGGTTGCCAGCGGGAGTCTTTTACGAGCAGTACTTC
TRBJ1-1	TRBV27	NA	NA	CASRTPGTSAEAFF	TGTGCCAGCAGGACGCCGGGGACCTCCGCTGAAGCTTTCTTT
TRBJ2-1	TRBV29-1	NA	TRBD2	CSGSGPSSDEQFF	TGCAGCGGTAGCGGGCCTTCGTCAGATGAGCAGTTCTTC
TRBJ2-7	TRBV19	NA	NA	CARYRDSYEQYF	TGTGCCAGATACAGGGACTCCTACGAGCAGTACTTC
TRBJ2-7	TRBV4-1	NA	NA	CASSQDGLRGRYEQYF	TGCGCCAGCAGCCAAGACGGCTTACGGGGTCGGTACGAGCAGTACTTC
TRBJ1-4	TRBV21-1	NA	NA	CARGEQIF	TGTGCCAGAGGGGAACAGATTTTT
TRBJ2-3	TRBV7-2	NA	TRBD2	CASTPGLATDTQYF	TGTGCCAGCACCCCCGGACTAGCCACAGATACGCAGTATTTT
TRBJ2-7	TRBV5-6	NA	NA	CASSLVGGADNEQYF	TGTGCCAGCAGCTTGGTTGGAGGGGCGGACAACGAGCAGTACTTC
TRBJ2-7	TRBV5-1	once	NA	CASSLSAGRHSYEQYF	TGCGCCAGCAGCTTAAGCGCGGGACGCCACTCCTACGAGCAGTACTTC
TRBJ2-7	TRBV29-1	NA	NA	CSVEGDGSYEQYF	TGCAGCGTTGAGGGGGACGGCTCCTACGAGCAGTACTTC
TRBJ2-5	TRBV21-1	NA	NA	CASSAFRDRASQETQYF	TGTGCCAGCAGCGCCTTCCGGGACAGGGCCTCCCAAGAGACCCAGTACTTC
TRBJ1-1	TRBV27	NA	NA	CASSGGQNTEAFF	TGTGCCAGCAGTGGCGGCCAGAACACTGAAGCTTTCTTT
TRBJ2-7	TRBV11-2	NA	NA	CASSPPSGSAYEQYF	TGTGCCAGCAGCCCCCCCAGCGGGTCCGCCTACGAGCAGTACTTC
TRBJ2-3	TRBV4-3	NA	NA	CASSQAWERRTDTQYF	TGCGCCAGCAGCCAAGCCTGGGAGAGACGCACAGATACGCAGTATTTT
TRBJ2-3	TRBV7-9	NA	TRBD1	CASRGQAVADTQYF	TGTGCCAGCAGGGGACAGGCGGTCGCAGATACGCAGTATTTT
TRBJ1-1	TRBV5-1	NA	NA	CASSWGGTEAFF	TGCGCCAGCAGCTGGGGAGGCACTGAAGCTTTCTTT
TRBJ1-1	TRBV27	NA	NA	CASSPRPMNTEAFF	TGTGCCAGCAGCCCGAGACCCATGAACACTGAAGCTTTCTTT
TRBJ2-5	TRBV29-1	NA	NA	CSVPGRQKETQYF	TGCAGCGTCCCGGGCAGGCAAAAAGAGACCCAGTACTTC
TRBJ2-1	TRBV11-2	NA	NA	CASSFSGSVNEQFF	TGTGCCAGCAGCTTTAGCGGCTCGGTCAATGAGCAGTTCTTC
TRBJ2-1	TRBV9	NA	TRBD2	CASSGRVAGGSNEQFF	TGTGCCAGCAGCGGACGAGTAGCGGGAGGGAGCAATGAGCAGTTCTTC
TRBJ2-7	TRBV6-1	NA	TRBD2	CASSETSGSYEQYF	TGTGCCAGCAGTGAGACTAGCGGCTCCTACGAGCAGTACTTC
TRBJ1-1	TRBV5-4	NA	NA	CASSLGGGTEAFF	TGTGCCAGCAGCTTGGGAGGAGGCACTGAAGCTTTCTTT
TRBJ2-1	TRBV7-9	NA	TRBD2	CASSSGLAGGMDEQFF	TGTGCCAGCAGCTCGGGACTAGCGGGAGGTATGGATGAGCAGTTCTTC
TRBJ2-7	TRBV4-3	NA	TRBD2	CASSRRLAGEELDEQYF	TGCGCCAGCAGCCGCAGACTAGCGGGAGAAGAATTGGACGAGCAGTACTTC
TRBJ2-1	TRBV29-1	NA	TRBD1	CSVPYSGQGISGGRYNEQFF	TGCAGCGTTCCTTATAGCGGACAGGGGATATCGGGAGGTCGGTACAATGAGCAGTTCTTC
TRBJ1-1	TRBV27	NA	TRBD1	CASSSRQGVDTEAFF	TGTGCCAGCAGTTCCCGACAGGGAGTCGACACTGAAGCTTTCTTT
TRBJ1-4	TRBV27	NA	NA	CASRLDGGAPSNEKLFF	TGTGCCAGCAGACTGGATGGGGGGGCGCCGTCTAATGAAAAACTGTTTTTT
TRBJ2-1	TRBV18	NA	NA	CASSRRDRTANNEQFF	TGTGCCAGCTCGCGGCGGGACAGAACTGCAAACAATGAGCAGTTCTTC
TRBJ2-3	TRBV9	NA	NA	CASSVAQGSTDTQYF	TGTGCCAGCAGCGTAGCTCAGGGCAGCACAGATACGCAGTATTTT
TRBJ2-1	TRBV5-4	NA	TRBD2	CASSRAGLAGGGIMKNEQFF	TGTGCCAGCAGCCGGGCGGGACTAGCGGGAGGAGGGATTATGAAAAATGAGCAGTTCTTC
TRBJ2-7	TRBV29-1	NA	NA	CSVEGGVSYEQYF	TGCAGCGTCGAGGGGGGCGTTAGTTACGAGCAGTACTTC
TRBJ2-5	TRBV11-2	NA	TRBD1	CASSSWTGEIGETQYF	TGTGCCAGCAGCTCCTGGACAGGGGAGATTGGGGAGACCCAGTACTTC
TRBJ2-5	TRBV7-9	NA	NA	CASSHLGETQYF	TGTGCCAGCAGCCATCTTGGGGAGACCCAGTACTTC
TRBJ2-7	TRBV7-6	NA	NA	CASSPHEAYEQYF	TGTGCCAGCAGCCCCCACGAGGCCTACGAGCAGTACTTC
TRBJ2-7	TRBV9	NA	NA	CASSVQGYGGRQYF	TGTGCCAGCAGCGTACAGGGGTATGGTGGTCGGCAGTACTTC
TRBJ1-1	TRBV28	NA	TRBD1	CASSSTGEENTEAFF	TGTGCCAGCAGTTCAACAGGGGAGGAGAACACTGAAGCTTTCTTT
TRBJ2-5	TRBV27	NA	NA	CASSLAGTLGETQYF	TGTGCCAGCAGCCTCGCCGGGACTCTTGGAGAGACCCAGTACTTC
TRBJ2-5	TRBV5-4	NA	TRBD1	CASSLEGTGPQETQYF	TGTGCCAGCAGCCTGGAGGGGACAGGACCTCAAGAGACCCAGTACTTC
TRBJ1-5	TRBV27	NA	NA	CASSLQTASGNQPQHF	TGTGCCAGCAGTTTACAGACGGCCAGCGGCAATCAGCCCCAGCATTTT